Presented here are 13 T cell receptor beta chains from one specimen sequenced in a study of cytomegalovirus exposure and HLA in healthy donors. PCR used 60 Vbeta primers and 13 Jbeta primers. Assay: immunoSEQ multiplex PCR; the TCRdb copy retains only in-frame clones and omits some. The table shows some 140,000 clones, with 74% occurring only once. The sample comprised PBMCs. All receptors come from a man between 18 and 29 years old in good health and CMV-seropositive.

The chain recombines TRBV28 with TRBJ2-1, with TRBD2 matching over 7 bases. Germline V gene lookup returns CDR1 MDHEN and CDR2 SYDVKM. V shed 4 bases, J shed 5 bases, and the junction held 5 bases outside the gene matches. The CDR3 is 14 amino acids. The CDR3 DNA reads TGTGCCAGCAGTTCGGGGGGTCTTAACAATGAGCAGTTCTTC. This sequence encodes CASSSGGLNNEQFF.

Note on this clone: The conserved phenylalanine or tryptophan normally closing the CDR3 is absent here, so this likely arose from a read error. The CDR3 nucleotides are TGTGCCAGCAGCCCCTCGGGGGGCAATCAGCCCCAGCATGTT. It specifies CASSPSGGNQPQHV. V usage is TRBV28 and J usage is TRBJ1-5; perhaps TRBD1 as D (5 bases). This CDR3 contains 14 residues. CDR1 and CDR2 (germline): MDHEN, SYDVKM. Trimming cost V 6 bases and J 2 bases, with 11 bases left between them.

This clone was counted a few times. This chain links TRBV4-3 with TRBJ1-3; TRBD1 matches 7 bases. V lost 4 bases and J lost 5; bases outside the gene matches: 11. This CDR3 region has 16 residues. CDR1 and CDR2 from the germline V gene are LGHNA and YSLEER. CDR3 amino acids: CASSPQRDSSRNTIYF. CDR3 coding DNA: TGCGCCAGCAGCCCCCAAAGGGACAGTTCTCGAAACACCATATATTTT.

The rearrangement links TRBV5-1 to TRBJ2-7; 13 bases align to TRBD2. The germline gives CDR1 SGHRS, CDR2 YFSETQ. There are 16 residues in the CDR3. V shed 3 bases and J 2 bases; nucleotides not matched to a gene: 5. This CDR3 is CASSSTSGGSTYEQYF. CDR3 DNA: TGCGCCAGCAGCTCGACTAGCGGGGGGAGTACCTACGAGCAGTACTTC.

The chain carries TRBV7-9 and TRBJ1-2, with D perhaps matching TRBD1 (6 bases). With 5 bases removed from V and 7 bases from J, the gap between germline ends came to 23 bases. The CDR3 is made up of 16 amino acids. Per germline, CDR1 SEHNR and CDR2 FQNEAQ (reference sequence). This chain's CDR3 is CASSEGVLVPARGYTF. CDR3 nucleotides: TGTGCCAGCAGCGAGGGGGTTCTCGTTCCGGCGCGTGGCTACACCTTC.

In DNA form, the CDR3 reads TGTGCCAGCTCACCAGGCGGGATGAGTGAAAAACTGTTTTTT. Translating gives CASSPGGMSEKLFF. This rearrangement joins TRBV18 to TRBJ1-4; unclear D gene. Trimming shortened V by 2 bases and J by 7 bases, and 11 bases separated the two germline ends. This CDR3 has 14 residues. CDR1 KGHSH and CDR2 LQKENI come from the germline V gene.

CDR3 region: CASSLVRDYGYTF. The CDR3 DNA is TGTGCCAGCAGCTTGGTCAGGGACTATGGCTACACCTTC. The rearrangement joins TRBV5-4 to TRBJ1-2; D possibly corresponds to TRBD1 (5 bases). V lost 0 bases to trimming and J lost 3 bases, with 6 bases between them. The CDR3 runs to 13 residues. CDR1 is SGHNT, CDR2 YYREEE, per germline (reference sequence). The whole variable domain, remainder taken from reference TRBV5-4 and TRBJ1-2, is ETGVTQSPTHLIKTRGQQVTLRCSSQSGHNTVSWYQQALGQGPQFIFQYYREEENGRGNFPPRFSGLQFPNYSSELNVNALELDDSALYLCASSLVRDYGYTFGSGTRLTVV.

CDR3 DNA sequence: TGTGCCAGCAGGCCGGCGGGAGTGTTGAATGAGCAGTTCTTC. Its translation is CASRPAGVLNEQFF. This chain joins TRBV28 and TRBJ2-1; 7 bases line up with TRBD2. CDR1 and CDR2 from the germline V gene are MDHEN and SYDVKM. The J segment lost 7 bases and the V segment lost 6 bases, leaving 9 bases of the junction unmatched. The CDR3 has 14 amino acids.

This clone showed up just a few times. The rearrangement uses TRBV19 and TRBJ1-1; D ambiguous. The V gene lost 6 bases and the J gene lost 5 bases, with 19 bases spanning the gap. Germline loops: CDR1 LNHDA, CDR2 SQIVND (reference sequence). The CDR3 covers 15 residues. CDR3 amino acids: CASRTLLTRGTEAFF. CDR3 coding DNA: TGTGCCAGTAGGACGCTACTCACTCGAGGGACTGAAGCTTTCTTT.

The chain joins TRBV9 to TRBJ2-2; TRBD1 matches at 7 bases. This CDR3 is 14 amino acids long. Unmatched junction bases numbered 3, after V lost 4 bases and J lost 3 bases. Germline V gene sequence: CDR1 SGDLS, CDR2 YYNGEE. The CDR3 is CASSWTGDTGELFF. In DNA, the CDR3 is TGTGCCAGCAGCTGGACAGGAGACACCGGGGAGCTGTTTTTT. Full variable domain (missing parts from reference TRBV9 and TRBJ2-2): DSGVTQTPKHLITATGQRVTLRCSPRSGDLSVYWYQQSLDQGLQFLIQYYNGEERAKGNILERFSAQQFPDLHSELNLSSLELGDSALYFCASSWTGDTGELFFGEGSRLTVL.

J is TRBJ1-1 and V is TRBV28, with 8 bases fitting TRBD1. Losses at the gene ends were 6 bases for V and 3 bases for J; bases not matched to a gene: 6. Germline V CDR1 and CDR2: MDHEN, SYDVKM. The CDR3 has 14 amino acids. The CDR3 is CASSIQGGDTEAFF. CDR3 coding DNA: TGTGCCAGCAGCATACAGGGGGGTGACACTGAAGCTTTCTTT.

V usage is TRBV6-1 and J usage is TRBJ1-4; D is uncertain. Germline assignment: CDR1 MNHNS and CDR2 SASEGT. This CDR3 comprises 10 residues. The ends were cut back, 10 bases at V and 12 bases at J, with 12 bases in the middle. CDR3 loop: CANYPVQLFF. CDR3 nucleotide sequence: TGTGCCAACTACCCCGTCCAACTGTTTTTT.

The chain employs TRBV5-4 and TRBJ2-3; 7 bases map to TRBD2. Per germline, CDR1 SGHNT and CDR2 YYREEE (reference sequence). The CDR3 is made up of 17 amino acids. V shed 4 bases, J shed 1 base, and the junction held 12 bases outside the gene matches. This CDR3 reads CASSNWRESSGTDTQYF. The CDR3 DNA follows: TGTGCCAGCAGCAACTGGCGGGAGTCGAGTGGCACAGATACGCAGTATTTT.